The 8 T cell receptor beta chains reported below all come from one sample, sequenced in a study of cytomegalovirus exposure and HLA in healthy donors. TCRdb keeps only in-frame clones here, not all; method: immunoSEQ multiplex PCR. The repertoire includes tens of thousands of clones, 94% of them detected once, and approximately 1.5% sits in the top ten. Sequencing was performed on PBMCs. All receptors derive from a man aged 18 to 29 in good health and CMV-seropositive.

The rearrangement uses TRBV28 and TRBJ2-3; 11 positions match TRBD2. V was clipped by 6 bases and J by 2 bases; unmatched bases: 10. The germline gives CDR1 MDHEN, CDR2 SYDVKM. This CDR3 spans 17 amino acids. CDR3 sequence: CASSPAGTSGYTDTQYF. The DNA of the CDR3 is TGTGCCAGCAGCCCCGCCGGGACTAGCGGTTACACAGATACGCAGTATTTT.

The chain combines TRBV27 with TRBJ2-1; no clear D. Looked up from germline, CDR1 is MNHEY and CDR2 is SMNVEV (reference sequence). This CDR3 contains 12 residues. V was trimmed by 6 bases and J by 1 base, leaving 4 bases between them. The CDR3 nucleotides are TGTGCCAGCAGGCGGTCCTACAATGAGCAGTTCTTC. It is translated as CASRRSYNEQFF.

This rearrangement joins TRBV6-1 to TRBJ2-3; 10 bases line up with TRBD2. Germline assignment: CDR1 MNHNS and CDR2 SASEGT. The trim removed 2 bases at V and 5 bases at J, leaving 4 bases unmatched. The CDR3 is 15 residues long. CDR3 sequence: CASSELAGAGDTQYF. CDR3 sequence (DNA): TGTGCCAGCAGTGAACTAGCGGGAGCGGGAGATACGCAGTATTTT.

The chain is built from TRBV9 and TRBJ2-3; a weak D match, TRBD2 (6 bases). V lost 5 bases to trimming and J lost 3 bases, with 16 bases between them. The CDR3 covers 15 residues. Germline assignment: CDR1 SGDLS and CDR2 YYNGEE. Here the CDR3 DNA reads TGTGCCAGCAGAACCAGTCTTAGCGGTACAGATACGCAGTATTTT. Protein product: CASRTSLSGTDTQYF.

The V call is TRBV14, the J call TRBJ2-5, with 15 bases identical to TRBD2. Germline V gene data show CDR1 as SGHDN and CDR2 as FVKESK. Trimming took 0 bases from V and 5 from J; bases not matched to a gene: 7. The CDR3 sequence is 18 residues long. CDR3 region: CASSQDRGLAGGLETQYF. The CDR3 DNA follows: TGTGCCAGCAGCCAAGATAGGGGACTAGCGGGAGGATTGGAGACCCAGTACTTC.

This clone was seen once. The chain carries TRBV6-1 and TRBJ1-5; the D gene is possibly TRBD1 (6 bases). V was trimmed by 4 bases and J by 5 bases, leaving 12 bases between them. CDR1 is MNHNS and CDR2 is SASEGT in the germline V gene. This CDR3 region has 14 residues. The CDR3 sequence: CASSGRDTYQPQHF. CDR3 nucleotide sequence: TGTGCCAGCAGTGGACGGGACACTTATCAGCCCCAGCATTTT.

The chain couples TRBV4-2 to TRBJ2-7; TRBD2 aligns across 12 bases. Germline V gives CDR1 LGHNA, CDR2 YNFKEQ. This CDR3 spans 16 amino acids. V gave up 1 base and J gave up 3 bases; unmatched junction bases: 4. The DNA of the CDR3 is TGTGCCAGCAGCCAAGTAGGACTAGCGGGACACTACGAGCAGTACTTC. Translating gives CASSQVGLAGHYEQYF.

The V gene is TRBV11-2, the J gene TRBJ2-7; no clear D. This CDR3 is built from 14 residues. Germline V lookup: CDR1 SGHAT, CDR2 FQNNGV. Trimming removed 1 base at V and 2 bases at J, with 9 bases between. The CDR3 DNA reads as TGTGCCAGCAGCTTAGGTCCAGAAACCTACGAGCAGTACTTC. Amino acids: CASSLGPETYEQYF.